These 5 T cell receptor beta chains were all obtained from the same sample, sequenced in a study of T cells in localized non-small cell lung cancer. Produced via immunoSEQ multiplex PCR; TCRdb's table is partial and in-frame only. The sample includes some 25,000 clones, roughly 92% of them seen just once. Material: peripheral blood, obtained before any cancer treatment. These receptors all come from a woman aged 40-70 years with stage I lung adenocarcinoma.

The chain recombines TRBV7-2 with TRBJ2-3; D is undetermined. CDR1 and CDR2 from the germline V gene are SGHTA and FQGNSA. V lost 1 base, J lost 0 bases, and 5 bases lay in between. The CDR3 has 14 residues. The CDR3 region has the DNA TGTGCCAGCAGCTTAGGCCTAAGCACAGATACGCAGTATTTT. As protein: CASSLGLSTDTQYF.

This clone showed up just once. For the CDR3, the DNA is TGTGCCAGTAGTAGGACAGGGACTGGCGGGGACACCTACGAGCAGTACTTC. Protein product: CASSRTGTGGDTYEQYF. The chain carries TRBV19 and TRBJ2-7, with 8 bases aligning to TRBD1. The CDR3 runs 17 residues. The germline V gene encodes CDR1 LNHDA and CDR2 SQIVND (reference sequence). V lost 4 bases, J lost 2 bases, and 13 bases stayed unmatched.

The sample holds one count of this clone. This chain joins TRBV4-2 and TRBJ2-3; 10 nucleotides align to TRBD2. This CDR3 has 17 amino acids. Germline V gives CDR1 LGHNA, CDR2 YNFKEQ. With 8 bases clipped from V and 0 bases from J, the junction kept 11 bases outside the gene matches. In DNA form, the CDR3 reads TGTGCCAGCGGGATAGCGGGAGGCCCCTCTAGCACAGATACGCAGTATTTT. Translation gives CASGIAGGPSSTDTQYF.

This clone was observed a single time. This rearrangement joins TRBV7-2 to TRBJ2-7; the D is unclear. The CDR3 sequence is 13 residues long. Trimming took off 2 bases at V and 1 base at J, with 6 bases between the two ends. Germline lookup yields CDR1 SGHTA and CDR2 FQGNSA. The CDR3 nucleotides read TGTGCCAGCAGCTTACGAAGATCCTACGAGCAGTACTTC. Encoded protein: CASSLRRSYEQYF.

The gene calls are TRBV7-6 and TRBJ2-7; TRBD2 aligns across 7 bases. The germline V gene has CDR1 SGHVS and CDR2 FNYEAQ. J lost 4 bases, V lost 6 bases, and 12 bases had no gene match. This CDR3 comprises 15 residues. CDR3 residues: CASRPTGSGKYEQYF. For the CDR3, the DNA is TGTGCCAGCAGACCAACGGGGAGCGGGAAGTACGAGCAGTACTTC.